The next 26 T cell receptor beta chains were all read from a single sample in a study of T cell changes during pregnancy in multiple sclerosis. The protocol was immunoSEQ multiplex PCR, while the TCRdb copy is restricted to in-frame clones and leaves out a portion. The sample yields about 68,000 clones, about nine tenths seen once. Sequenced material: peripheral blood, taken in the third trimester of pregnancy. These receptors were collected from a female donor with multiple sclerosis, enrolled in a pregnancy study.

This chain links TRBV27 with TRBJ1-1; TRBD1 might be the D (5 bases). V shed 3 bases and J shed 11 bases, with 25 bases lying between them. The V gene's germline CDR1 is MNHEY and CDR2 SMNVEV (reference sequence). The CDR3 has 16 residues. CDR3 sequence (DNA): TGTGCCAGCAGTTTCCAGTATCAGTTAGGGGCGGCTGGGGCTTTCTTT. As protein: CASSFQYQLGAAGAFF.

The chain uses TRBV4-3 and TRBJ2-7; 9 bases line up with TRBD1. Germline CDR1 is LGHNA and CDR2 is YSLEER. The ends lost 2 bases at V and 5 bases at J; junction bases unmatched: 4. This CDR3 is 14 amino acids long. This chain's CDR3 is CASSQRTGDDEQYF. The CDR3 nucleotides are TGCGCCAGCAGCCAACGGACAGGGGACGACGAGCAGTACTTC.

The chain links TRBV7-9 to TRBJ1-1; D gene ambiguous. CDR3 length equals 12 residues. The V gene lost 5 bases and the J gene lost 1 base, with 5 bases spanning the gap. From germline, CDR1 is SEHNR and CDR2 FQNEAQ (reference sequence). CDR3 region: CASSLSNTEAFF. For the CDR3, the DNA is TGTGCCAGCAGCCTCTCGAACACTGAAGCTTTCTTT.

V usage is TRBV6-5 and J usage is TRBJ2-7; the D gene is possibly TRBD1 (5 bases). The length of the CDR3 is 14 residues. From germline, CDR1 is MNHEY and CDR2 SVGAGI. The ends were cut back, 6 bases at V and 4 bases at J, with 16 bases in the middle. CDR3 DNA: TGTGCCAGCAGCTATAGCAGACAGACGTACGAGCAGTACTTC. Protein product: CASSYSRQTYEQYF.

This rearrangement joins TRBV2 to TRBJ1-6; perhaps TRBD1 as D (6 bases). Trimming stripped 3 bases from V and 10 bases from J, with 16 bases between. Germline V lookup: CDR1 SNHLY, CDR2 FYNNEI. This CDR3 has 15 amino acids. CDR3 sequence (DNA): TGTGCCAGCAGTGATCTGGGGGCGTCGGGGTCACCCCTCCACTTT. Its translation is CASSDLGASGSPLHF.

This chain links TRBV6-6 with TRBJ2-3, with D perhaps TRBD2 (7 bases). Between the trimmed V and J ends, which lost 6 bases and 2 bases, there was a span of 18 bases. Germline V gene data show CDR1 as MNHNY and CDR2 as SVGAGI (reference sequence). The CDR3 has 16 residues. The CDR3 sequence is CASSLSWGGPTDTQYF. The DNA of the CDR3 is TGTGCCAGCAGCCTCTCGTGGGGGGGCCCCACAGATACGCAGTATTTT.

The rearrangement joins TRBV21-1 to TRBJ1-6; the table calls TRBD1, which could not be checked here. TRBV21-1 represents a pseudogene. The CDR3 is 14 amino acids. CDR3 protein: CAITTTGYNSPLHF. The CDR3 DNA is TGTGCCATTACCACGACAGGGTATAATTCACCCCTCCACTTT.

V gene TRBV13 combines with J gene TRBJ2-1; 8 positions agree with TRBD2. J gave up 7 bases and V 0 bases, and 11 bases lay outside the gene matches. The germline CDR1 and CDR2 sequences are PRHDT and FYEKMQ (reference sequence). CDR3 length: 17 residues. The CDR3 DNA follows: TGTGCCAGCAGCTTAGGGGAGCGGGAGACTAGGAAGAATGAGCAGTTCTTC. Protein product: CASSLGERETRKNEQFF.

This clone has a handful of counts. The V and J genes are TRBV10-1 and TRBJ2-1, with 9 nucleotides matching TRBD2. CDR1 is WNHNN and CDR2 is SYGVQD in the germline V gene (reference sequence). The CDR3 runs 15 residues. The J segment lost 7 bases and the V segment lost 2 bases, leaving 6 bases of the junction unmatched. The CDR3 region is CASSEIAGAGNEQFF. In nucleotides, the CDR3 is TGCGCCAGCAGTGAGATAGCGGGAGCTGGGAATGAGCAGTTCTTC.

The table lists this clone with a few counts. The chain employs TRBV5-1 and TRBJ1-1, with D maybe TRBD1 (5 bases). CDR3 length equals 13 residues. V was pared by 0 bases and J by 3 bases, with 6 bases between. CDR1 and CDR2 (germline): SGHRS, YFSETQ. CDR3 amino acids: CASSLGGDTEAFF. CDR3 coding DNA: TGCGCCAGCAGCTTGGGGGGGGACACTGAAGCTTTCTTT. The variable domain in full, with the rest retrieved from reference TRBV5-1 and TRBJ1-1, is KAGVTQTPRYLIKTRGQQVTLSCSPISGHRSVSWYQQTPGQGLQFLFEYFSETQRNKGNFPGRFSGRQFSNSRSEMNVSTLELGDSALYLCASSLGGDTEAFFGQGTRLTVV.

The chain recombines TRBV30 with TRBJ1-5; maybe TRBD1 (6 bases). From germline, CDR1 is GTSNPN and CDR2 SVGIG (reference sequence). The CDR3 consists of 13 residues. Between the trimmed V and J ends, which lost 4 bases and 5 bases, there was a span of 12 bases. The CDR3 coding sequence is TGTGCCTGGAACCCACAGGGAGATCAGCCCCAGCATTTT. It encodes CAWNPQGDQPQHF.

In this sample, this clone turned up once. The V and J genes are TRBV7-6 and TRBJ1-6, with 8 bases matching TRBD1. This CDR3 is built from 16 residues. CDR1 and CDR2 (germline): SGHVS, FNYEAQ. J was trimmed by 5 bases and V by 4 bases; bases with no gene match: 7. The CDR3 sequence: CASSSRTGRNNSPLHF. Here the CDR3 DNA reads TGTGCCAGCAGCTCCCGGACAGGGAGAAATAATTCACCCCTCCACTTT. Complete variable domain (other parts from reference TRBV7-6 and TRBJ1-6): GAGVSQSPRYKVTKRGQDVALRCDPISGHVSLYWYRQALGQGPEFLTYFNYEAQQDKSGLPNDRFSAERPEGSISTLTIQRTEQRDSAMYRCASSSRTGRNNSPLHFGNGTRLTVT.

The chain recombines TRBV6-6 with TRBJ2-5; D may be TRBD2 (6 bases). The J call may be wrong; the DNA end is better matched by TRBJ2-7. CDR3 length equals 14 residues. Germline V CDR1 and CDR2: MNHNY, SVGAGI (reference sequence). As DNA, the CDR3 is TGTGCCAGCAGTTCCTCCGGGACTTCCTACGAGCAGTACTTC. Amino acids: CASSSSGTSYEQYF.

The genes are TRBV27 and TRBJ2-7; 8 positions agree with TRBD2. This CDR3 spans 17 amino acids. V lost 4 bases and J lost 3; bases outside the gene matches: 14. From germline, CDR1 is MNHEY and CDR2 SMNVEV (reference sequence). The CDR3 DNA reads as TGTGCCAGCAGTTCCCCCGGGACTAGAAGGAGGGGCTACGAGCAGTACTTC. Translation: CASSSPGTRRRGYEQYF.

The rearrangement uses TRBV5-1 and TRBJ2-1; the match to TRBD2 covers 8 bases. CDR1 and CDR2 (germline): SGHRS, YFSETQ. The CDR3 totals 16 residues. Trimming removed 4 bases from V and 9 bases from J; junction bases left unmatched: 15. CDR3 sequence reads: CASSPNSGGADGEQFF. The CDR3 nucleotides read TGCGCCAGCAGCCCAAATTCCGGGGGGGCCGACGGTGAGCAGTTCTTC.

J is TRBJ2-7 and V is TRBV9, with D unresolved. CDR3 size: 15 residues. Per the germline V gene, CDR1 is SGDLS and CDR2 is YYNGEE. The V end was cut by 0 bases, the J end by 2 bases, with 12 bases between. CDR3 sequence: CASSVAITSTYEQYF. For the CDR3, the DNA is TGTGCCAGCAGCGTAGCTATAACGTCTACCTACGAGCAGTACTTC.

The V gene is TRBV6-5, the J gene TRBJ2-3; 10 bases match TRBD1. This CDR3 contains 16 residues. The germline CDR1 and CDR2 sequences are MNHEY and SVGAGI. V lost 2 bases to trimming and J lost 4 bases; unmatched junction nucleotides: 6. For the CDR3, the DNA is TGTGCCAGCAGTTACACAGGACAGGGGGTTGCAGATACGCAGTATTTT. Amino acid sequence: CASSYTGQGVADTQYF.

V and J are TRBV7-6 and TRBJ1-2; possibly TRBD1 for D (6 bases). The V gene's germline CDR1 is SGHVS and CDR2 FNYEAQ. The CDR3 runs 18 residues. V lost 0 bases to trimming and J lost 4 bases, with 21 bases between them. The CDR3 loop is CASSLAGLQGPGSYGYTF. The CDR3 DNA reads as TGTGCCAGCAGCTTAGCCGGGTTACAGGGACCGGGGAGCTATGGCTACACCTTC.

The CDR3 coding sequence is TGTGCCAGCAGCCTCCAGGGGGCCGCTAGCAATCAGCCCCAGCATTTT. It is translated as CASSLQGAASNQPQHF. The J gene is TRBJ1-5, the V gene TRBV5-5; 8 nucleotides line up with TRBD1. This CDR3 region has 16 residues. With V trimmed by 4 bases and J by 0 bases, 6 bases remained unmatched. Germline V gene data show CDR1 as SGHKS and CDR2 as YYEKEE (reference sequence).

The V gene is TRBV5-1, the J gene TRBJ2-7; a possible D gene is TRBD2 (6 bases). This CDR3 has 14 residues. V lost 2 bases and J lost 3, with 12 bases in between. Germline CDR1 reads SGHRS; CDR2 reads YFSETQ. The CDR3 spells CASSFTGENYEQYF. The CDR3 nucleotides are TGCGCCAGCAGCTTCACGGGAGAGAACTACGAGCAGTACTTC.

This clone has a single count. The CDR3 region is CASSAGQGTQPQHF. CDR3 sequence (DNA): TGTGCCAGCAGCGCGGGACAGGGTACTCAGCCCCAGCATTTT. This chain links TRBV5-6 with TRBJ1-5; TRBD1 agrees at 9 bases. Germline CDR1 SGHDT, CDR2 YYEEEE. The CDR3 totals 14 residues. J gave up 6 bases and V 4 bases, and 5 bases lay outside the gene matches.

The CDR3 region has the DNA TGTGCCAGCAGTTCCGCCGCAGCGGGAGGCCGGTACGAGCAGTACTTC. It yields the protein CASSSAAAGGRYEQYF. This chain uses TRBV6-5 with TRBJ2-7; 9 positions match TRBD2. The CDR3 runs to 16 residues. Germline-derived CDR1 and CDR2 are MNHEY and SVGAGI. The V segment lost 4 bases and the J segment 4 bases; nucleotides outside the gene matches: 11.

This clone was found once. V gene TRBV18 combines with J gene TRBJ2-7; 9 bases line up with TRBD1. CDR3 length: 14 residues. The ends lost 2 bases at V and 5 bases at J; junction bases unmatched: 4. From germline, CDR1 is KGHSH and CDR2 LQKENI. CDR3 nucleotide sequence: TGTGCCAGCTCACCAAGGGGACAGGGCCACGAGCAGTACTTC. The encoded protein is CASSPRGQGHEQYF. The complete variable domain, with remaining parts taken from reference TRBV18 and TRBJ2-7, reads NAGVMQNPRHLVRRRGQEARLRCSPMKGHSHVYWYRQLPEEGLKFMVYLQKENIIDESGMPKERFSAEFPKEGPSILRIQQVVRGDSAAYFCASSPRGQGHEQYFGPGTRLTVT.

The J gene is TRBJ2-1, the V gene TRBV5-5; possible D gene TRBD2, 6 bases. The germline V gene encodes CDR1 SGHKS and CDR2 YYEKEE (reference sequence). V lost 5 bases and J 0 bases, leaving 27 bases between the germline ends. The CDR3 totals 20 residues. The CDR3 is CASRPRSGESAESSYNEQFF. The CDR3 DNA sequence: TGTGCCAGCAGGCCGAGGTCGGGGGAATCAGCTGAAAGCTCCTACAATGAGCAGTTCTTC.

The chain recombines TRBV19 with TRBJ2-1; 12 bases are a match to TRBD2. The CDR3 consists of 15 residues. Germline V CDR1 and CDR2: LNHDA, SQIVND (reference sequence). The ends lost 5 bases at V and 8 bases at J; junction bases unmatched: 7. CDR3 residues: CASSVTSGSMDEQFF. CDR3 DNA: TGTGCCAGTAGTGTGACTAGCGGGAGTATGGATGAGCAGTTCTTC.

This clone was counted between two and nine times. This sequence joins TRBV10-1 and TRBJ2-7; 13 bases agree with TRBD2. Germline trimming cut 6 bases from V and 9 bases from J; bases unmatched to any gene: 5. The CDR3 sequence is 13 residues long. The germline CDR1 and CDR2 sequences are WNHNN and SYGVQD (reference sequence). The CDR3 DNA reads as TGCGCCAGCAGCGGAGGACTAGCGGGAGTGCAGTACTTC. This translates into CASSGGLAGVQYF.